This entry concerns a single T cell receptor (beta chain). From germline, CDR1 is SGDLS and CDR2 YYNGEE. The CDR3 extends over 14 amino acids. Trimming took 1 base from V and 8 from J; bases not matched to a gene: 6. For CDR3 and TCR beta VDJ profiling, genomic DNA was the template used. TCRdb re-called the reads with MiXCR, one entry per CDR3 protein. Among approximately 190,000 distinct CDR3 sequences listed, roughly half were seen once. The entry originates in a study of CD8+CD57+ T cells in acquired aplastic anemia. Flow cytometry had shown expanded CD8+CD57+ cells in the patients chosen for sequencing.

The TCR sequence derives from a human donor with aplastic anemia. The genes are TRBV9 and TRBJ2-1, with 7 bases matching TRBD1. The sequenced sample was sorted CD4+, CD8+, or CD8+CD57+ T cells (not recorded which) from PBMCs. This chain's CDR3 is CASSVSGGADEQFF. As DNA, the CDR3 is TGTGCCAGCAGCGTATCAGGGGGTGCCGATGAGCAGTTCTTC.